This T cell receptor (delta chain) was documented in a study of γδ T cells in repeated Plasmodium falciparum infection. Study-wide context: Donors had four controlled P. falciparum NF54 infections over around 640 days.

Gammadelta T cells were flow-sorted from PBMC into Vgamma9/Vdelta2+ and Vdelta2-negative populations for bulk analysis. The germline CDR1 and CDR2 sequences are TSWWSYY and QGS. This CDR3 is built from 21 residues. Each sorted gammadelta sample had TRG and TRD chains sequenced. TCRdb re-called the multiplex PCR reads using CATT. Of tens of thousands of delta-chain clones in the sample, less than 2% were seen once. This clone was counted only a few times. The protein TCRdb gives is from a much larger clone and does not agree with this DNA's translation at residue 20, likely a read error; the protein shown here comes from the DNA.

Sequenced sample: gamma-delta T cells from blood. The J gene was not called, though the V gene is TRDV1; the tabulated D call, TRDD3, remains unverified against the DNA. This receptor was identified in a pool of human donors (malaria-infected and uninfected, not separated). CDR3 amino acids: CALGEFRPRYWGIRGTDKLTF. The CDR3 DNA follows: TGTGCTCTTGGGGAATTCAGACCCAGGTACTGGGGGATACGGGGCACCGATAAACTCACCTTT.